There are a few counts of the clone carrying this T cell receptor beta chain. What it binds is not known. Library preparation (for TCRbeta) was performed with unique molecular identifiers. TCRdb called the PCR reads again in MiXCR, with one record for every CDR3 protein. The sample carries approximately 230,000 distinct CDR3 sequences, about 25% recorded once. The data belong to a study of T-cell reconstitution after alpha-beta-depleted transplantation in children. Broader study findings: Newly generated T cells supplied most T-cell counts and diversity one year post-transplant.

Germline V CDR1 and CDR2: SEHNR, FQNEAQ (reference sequence). The V gene lost 0 bases and the J gene lost 2 bases, with 8 bases spanning the gap. The CDR3 covers 15 residues. Sample: PBMCs, taken before TCRalphabeta/CD19-depleted stem cell transplant. The rearrangement joins TRBV7-9 to TRBJ2-1; D uncertain. The sequence derives from a girl aged 2-9 years with Fanconi anemia, due to receive a stem cell transplant. The CDR3 coding sequence is TGTGCCAGCAGCTTAGCTCCAGAACCCTACAATGAGCAGTTCTTC. It yields the protein CASSLAPEPYNEQFF.